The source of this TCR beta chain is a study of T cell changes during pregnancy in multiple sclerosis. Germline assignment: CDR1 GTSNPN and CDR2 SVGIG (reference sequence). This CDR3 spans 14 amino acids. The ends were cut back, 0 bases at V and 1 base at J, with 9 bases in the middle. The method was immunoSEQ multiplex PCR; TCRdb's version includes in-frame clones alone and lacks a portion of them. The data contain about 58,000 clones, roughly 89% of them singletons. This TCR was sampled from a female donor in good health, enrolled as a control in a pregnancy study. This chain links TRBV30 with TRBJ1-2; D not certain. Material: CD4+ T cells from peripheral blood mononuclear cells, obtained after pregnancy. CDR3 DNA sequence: TGTGCCTGGAGTGTACGGAGGCTTAACTATGGCTACACCTTC. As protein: CAWSVRRLNYGYTF.